These 22 T cell receptor beta chains were sequenced from one sample in a study of cytomegalovirus exposure and HLA in healthy donors. This PCR relied on a set of 60 Vbeta primers and 13 Jbeta primers. Method: immunoSEQ multiplex PCR; TCRdb's copy keeps in-frame clones and lacks some. The table includes around 88,000 clones, around two thirds detected once. The sample taken for sequencing was PBMCs. Receptors were obtained from a male donor in good health and CMV-seronegative.

This clone came up once. The chain joins TRBV27 to TRBJ2-7; 9 bases map to TRBD1. V gave up 4 bases and J gave up 0 bases; unmatched junction bases: 1. CDR1 and CDR2 from the germline V gene are MNHEY and SMNVEV (reference sequence). There are 14 residues in the CDR3. CDR3 nucleotides: TGTGCCAGCAGTTGGGACAGGGACTCCTACGAGCAGTACTTC. Amino acids: CASSWDRDSYEQYF.

A single count supports this clone. The chain links TRBV4-2 to TRBJ2-1, with TRBD2 matching over 9 bases. With V trimmed by 4 bases and J by 4 bases, 5 bases remained unmatched. The CDR3 contains 15 residues. The germline V gene has CDR1 LGHNA and CDR2 YNFKEQ. CDR3 residues: CASSRRLAEYNEQFF. The CDR3 DNA follows: TGTGCCAGCAGCCGAAGACTAGCGGAATACAATGAGCAGTTCTTC.

This chain connects TRBV28 to TRBJ2-5; 9 nucleotides match TRBD1. This CDR3 is built from 14 residues. J gave up 5 bases and V 3 bases, and 4 bases lay outside the gene matches. Germline V CDR1 and CDR2: MDHEN, SYDVKM. The CDR3 nucleotides read TGTGCCAGCAGTTTTGACAGGGGGAGTGAGACCCAGTACTTC. This translates into CASSFDRGSETQYF.

This chain joins TRBV9 and TRBJ1-2, with TRBD1 identical over 7 bases. CDR3 length: 15 amino acids. Germline loops: CDR1 SGDLS, CDR2 YYNGEE. V was clipped by 0 bases and J by 1 base; unmatched bases: 3. The CDR3 DNA reads as TGTGCCAGCAGCGTAGCGGCAGGGGGTAACTATGGCTACACCTTC. Translation gives CASSVAAGGNYGYTF.

J is TRBJ2-7 and V is TRBV25-1, with D hard to call. This CDR3 is 11 amino acids long. In germline, CDR1 is MGHDK, CDR2 SYGVNS. Trimming stripped 4 bases from V and 6 bases from J, with 7 bases between. The DNA of the CDR3 is TGTGCCAGCAGTGCCCTCCTCGAGCAGTACTTC. It yields the protein CASSALLEQYF.

V gene TRBV4-1 combines with J gene TRBJ1-1, with D possibly matching TRBD1 (5 bases). The CDR3 contains 12 residues. The V gene's germline CDR1 is MGHRA and CDR2 YSYEKL. V shed 6 bases and J shed 4 bases, with 9 bases lying between them. The CDR3 DNA reads as TGCGCCAGCAGTGAAAGGGGCACTGAAGCTTTCTTT. This gives the protein CASSERGTEAFF.

The chain couples TRBV29-1 to TRBJ2-1; TRBD2 agrees at 13 bases. Per germline, CDR1 SQVTM and CDR2 ANQGSEA. The CDR3 runs 15 residues. Trimming cost V 5 bases and J 5 bases; bases outside gene matches: 6. In DNA, the CDR3 is TGCAGCGTTACACTAGCGGGAGGGCGTGACAATGAGCAGTTCTTC. Amino acid sequence: CSVTLAGGRDNEQFF.

The J gene is TRBJ2-1, the V gene TRBV25-1; TRBD1 matches 8 bases. The CDR3 length is 16 residues. CDR1 MGHDK and CDR2 SYGVNS come from the germline V gene. V was clipped by 1 base and J by 5 bases; unmatched bases: 7. This CDR3 is CASSESGQGSHNEQFF. CDR3 sequence (DNA): TGTGCCAGCAGTGAATCTGGACAGGGATCCCACAATGAGCAGTTCTTC.

This chain links TRBV28 with TRBJ2-5, with TRBD1 identical over 9 bases. This CDR3 spans 15 amino acids. With V trimmed by 5 bases and J by 2 bases, 6 bases remained unmatched. Germline CDR1 MDHEN, CDR2 SYDVKM. This chain's CDR3 is CASSNPGQGQETQYF. For the CDR3, the DNA is TGTGCCAGCAGTAATCCGGGACAGGGTCAAGAGACCCAGTACTTC. Complete variable domain (other parts from reference TRBV28 and TRBJ2-5): DVKVTQSSRYLVKRTGEKVFLECVQDMDHENMFWYRQDPGLGLRLIYFSYDVKMKEKGDIPEGYSVSREKKERFSLILESASTNQTSMYLCASSNPGQGQETQYFGPGTRLLVL.

J is TRBJ2-2 and V is TRBV11-2, with a weak D call TRBD1 (5 bases). Per the germline V gene, CDR1 is SGHAT and CDR2 is FQNNGV. CDR3 length: 16 amino acids. Between the trimmed V and J ends, which lost 5 bases and 4 bases, there was a span of 17 bases. DNA for the CDR3: TGTGCCAGCAGCGCTACAACCACAGGAGCCACCGGGGAGCTGTTTTTT. It is translated as CASSATTTGATGELFF.

The chain joins TRBV7-9 to TRBJ2-5; D ambiguous. Germline CDR1 and CDR2: SEHNR and FQNEAQ (reference sequence). The CDR3 extends over 13 amino acids. The V and J ends lost 0 bases and 2 bases respectively, with 4 bases between them. CDR3 region: CASSLAQQETQYF. The DNA for the CDR3 is TGTGCCAGCAGCTTAGCCCAGCAAGAGACCCAGTACTTC.

This clone has more than one count but fewer than ten. J is TRBJ2-4 and V is TRBV28, with D possibly being TRBD1 (6 bases). CDR3 length equals 16 residues. In germline, CDR1 is MDHEN, CDR2 SYDVKM. The V and J ends lost 4 bases and 2 bases respectively, with 15 bases between them. This chain's CDR3 is CASSSSTQGSKNIQYF. Here the CDR3 DNA reads TGTGCCAGCAGTTCCTCAACCCAGGGGTCCAAAAACATTCAGTACTTC.

The chain employs TRBV2 and TRBJ2-2, with TRBD1 matching 9 bases. The V segment lost 7 bases and the J segment 4 bases; nucleotides outside the gene matches: 4. CDR1 and CDR2 from the germline V gene are SNHLY and FYNNEI. This CDR3 spans 14 amino acids. CDR3 bases: TGTGCCAGCATTGGGACAGGGAGCACCGGGGAGCTGTTTTTT. Encoded protein: CASIGTGSTGELFF.

This rearrangement joins TRBV4-3 to TRBJ1-1; maybe TRBD1 (6 bases). This CDR3 is 15 amino acids long. The V and J ends lost 2 bases and 0 bases respectively, with 10 bases between them. Germline CDR1 and CDR2: LGHNA and YSLEER. CDR3: CASSQSTGLNTEAFF. CDR3 DNA: TGCGCCAGCAGCCAATCCACAGGGCTGAACACTGAAGCTTTCTTT.

This chain connects TRBV7-9 to TRBJ2-4; D might be TRBD1 (6 bases). Between the trimmed V and J ends, which lost 5 bases and 8 bases, there was a span of 10 bases. CDR3 size: 12 residues. Germline CDR1 reads SEHNR; CDR2 reads FQNEAQ (reference sequence). The CDR3 DNA reads as TGTGCCAGCAGCCCGGACAGAGACATTCAGTACTTC. Protein sequence: CASSPDRDIQYF.

The rearrangement joins TRBV11-1 to TRBJ2-3; 11 bases are a match to TRBD1. Trimming removed 4 bases from V and 0 bases from J; junction bases left unmatched: 3. This CDR3 has 16 residues. Germline V gene lookup returns CDR1 SGHAT and CDR2 FQDESV (reference sequence). CDR3 DNA: TGTGCCAGCAGCTCTGGACAGGGGGCCAGCACAGATACGCAGTATTTT. This gives the protein CASSSGQGASTDTQYF. The full variable domain, rest sourced from reference TRBV11-1 and TRBJ2-3, is EAEVAQSPRYKITEKSQAVAFWCDPISGHATLYWYRQILGQGPELLVQFQDESVVDDSQLPKDRFSAERLKGVDSTLKIQPAELGDSAMYLCASSSGQGASTDTQYFGPGTRLTVL.

This chain links TRBV6-5 with TRBJ2-3; 7 nucleotides align to TRBD2. Germline lookup yields CDR1 MNHEY and CDR2 SVGAGI. The V gene end was trimmed by 4 bases and the J gene end by 1 base; junction bases not matched to a gene: 8. The CDR3 is made up of 16 amino acids. The CDR3 reads CASSWSGGVRTDTQYF. CDR3 in DNA: TGTGCCAGCAGTTGGAGTGGGGGGGTCCGCACAGATACGCAGTATTTT.

This rearrangement joins TRBV28 to TRBJ2-1; 9 nucleotides align to TRBD2. The CDR3 loop spans 15 amino acids. Germline V gene sequence: CDR1 MDHEN, CDR2 SYDVKM. V was clipped by 5 bases and J by 12 bases; unmatched bases: 14. The CDR3 reads CASSPSVSGGIGQFF. CDR3 coding DNA: TGTGCCAGCAGTCCCTCGGTTAGCGGGGGAATTGGGCAGTTCTTC. Full variable domain (outside the CDR3, taken from reference TRBV28 and TRBJ2-1): DVKVTQSSRYLVKRTGEKVFLECVQDMDHENMFWYRQDPGLGLRLIYFSYDVKMKEKGDIPEGYSVSREKKERFSLILESASTNQTSMYLCASSPSVSGGIGQFFGPGTRLTVL.

This clone occurred a few times. V gene TRBV7-2 combines with J gene TRBJ2-3, with 14 bases that match TRBD2. CDR1 and CDR2 from the germline V gene are SGHTA and FQGNSA. Trimming cost V 4 bases and J 5 bases; bases outside gene matches: 5. The CDR3 has 16 amino acids. Here the CDR3 DNA reads TGTGCCAGCAGCTCGGGACTAGCGGGAGTTATAGATACGCAGTATTTT. It translates to CASSSGLAGVIDTQYF.

CDR3 DNA: TGTGCCAGCAGCCTGGGAGGGTATTCGGCTGGCTACACCTTC. Translation: CASSLGGYSAGYTF. The chain couples TRBV27 to TRBJ1-2; D call uncertain. The CDR3 has 14 amino acids. CDR1 and CDR2 (germline): MNHEY, SMNVEV (reference sequence). Trimming removed 6 bases at V and 7 bases at J, with 18 bases between.

This clone showed up many times. V usage is TRBV10-2 and J usage is TRBJ1-1; perhaps TRBD1 as D (5 bases). The CDR3 runs to 14 residues. Germline assignment: CDR1 WSHSY and CDR2 SAAADI. V was pared by 1 base and J by 1 base, with 7 bases between. CDR3 nucleotide sequence: TGCGCCAGCAGTGAGTGGCAGGGGAACACTGAAGCTTTCTTT. Protein sequence: CASSEWQGNTEAFF.

This clone has only one observation. The CDR3 nucleotides read TGCGCCAGCAGCCAAGAGGCAGTGCAGGAAGAGACCCAGTACTTC. Protein: CASSQEAVQEETQYF. The chain has TRBV4-3 and TRBJ2-5; D unresolved. The CDR3 has 15 residues. V lost 0 bases, J lost 3 bases, and 11 bases lay in between. Looked up from germline, CDR1 is LGHNA and CDR2 is YSLEER.